Listed below are T cell receptor beta chains from one sample, sequenced in a study of blood T cell repertoires in COVID-19. Produced via immunoSEQ multiplex PCR; TCRdb's table is partial and in-frame only. The sample shows roughly 300,000 clones, around 87% of them seen only once. The sample consisted of PBMCs or T cells enriched from blood (not recorded which). The receptors come from a woman in her thirties who had recovered from COVID-19. CDR3s leave out the opening cysteine and the closing phenylalanine or tryptophan. The order of the fields is clone size, V gene, J gene, CDR3 length, CDR3 protein. Part of the rows lack a size; the others show once, few, many or a class for expanded clones.

>-|TRBV7-2|TRBJ2-2|13
ASRLAGGPSGELF
>once|TRBV2|TRBJ1-3|14
ASTGTFFLSGNTIY
>-|TRBV6-5|TRBJ1-3|11
ASYMFSGNTIY
>few|TRBV28|TRBJ2-7|11
ASKLPGQYEQY
>-|TRBV25-1|TRBJ2-2|13
ASSEGGGNTGELF
>-|TRBV28|TRBJ1-2|12
ASSPPSRRGGYT
>-|TRBV27|TRBJ1-1|11
ASRRQGRDEAF
>-|TRBV4-3|TRBJ1-6|15
ASSQEYTTGSASPLH
>-|TRBV7-2|TRBJ1-1|14
ASSLAQSVSSAEAF
>-|TRBV10-3|TRBJ2-1|14
AISDKDRGGDNEQF
>-|TRBV7-9|TRBJ2-5|12
ASSLDNLLETQY
>-|TRBV3-1/TRBV3-2|TRBJ1-1|11
ASSQGERPEAF
>many|TRBV7-6|TRBJ1-1|12
ASSFLGVDTEAF
>-|TRBV5-4|TRBJ2-5|12
ASSWAGAQETQY
>-|TRBV7-6|TRBJ1-1|11
ASSWDRGTEAF
>-|TRBV5-1|TRBJ2-5|11
ASSLVLEETQY
>once|TRBV7-3|TRBJ1-1|13
ASSLGGQGNTEAF
>-|TRBV19|TRBJ1-1|12
ASSLRTGGTEAF
>-|TRBV3-1/TRBV3-2|TRBJ1-2|11
ASSQVQGPGYT
>-|TRBV5-6|TRBJ2-2|14
ASSFLAGGNTGELF
>once|TRBV14|TRBJ2-5|15
ASSLRLAGGKQETQY
>-|TRBV6-6|TRBJ2-7|14
ASSYSASGSTYEQY
>-|TRBV30|TRBJ1-4|13
AWSAGQGASEKLF
>-|TRBV7-2|TRBJ2-7|12
ASSLRQGPPEQY
>-|TRBV5-4|TRBJ2-3|14
ASSLRLGGGADTQY
>-|TRBV18|TRBJ1-2|12
ASSPDRGPYGYT
>-|TRBV5-1|TRBJ1-4|13
ASSLRSGGSEKLF
>-|TRBV30|TRBJ2-2|10
AWRTGPGELF
>-|TRBV2|TRBJ1-2|12
ASRVAGGRKGYT
>-|TRBV29-1|TRBJ1-1|11
SVAHSGVTEAF
>-|TRBV6-5|TRBJ1-2|14
ASSYSIIIQVDGYT
>-|TRBV7-6|TRBJ1-1|14
ASSLSSGQGGAEAF
>-|TRBV11-3|TRBJ2-2|17
ASSLFPPSTGGSTGELF
>-|TRBV2|TRBJ1-1|12
ASSVDRVNTEAF
>-|TRBV30|TRBJ1-4|14
AWSGGMTGKNEKLF
>-|TRBV5-4|TRBJ1-1|11
ASSLKQTPEAF
>-|TRBV4-1|TRBJ2-3|12
ASSQQGAGDTQY
>-|TRBV5-6|TRBJ1-1|14
ASSLKYRASDTEAF
>-|TRBV24-1|TRBJ1-1|12
ATRKGGESTEAF
>-|TRBV2|TRBJ1-3|12
ASSADRSGNTIY
>-|TRBV28|TRBJ2-1|13
ASSLGLAGGNEQF
>few|TRBV3-1/TRBV3-2|TRBJ1-2|12
ASSQTLTGNGYT
>-|TRBV16|TRBJ1-5|15
ASSQSFSQGGNQPQH
>-|TRBV7-2|TRBJ2-3|12
ASSLDYRTDTQY
>-|TRBV6-5|TRBJ2-1|13
ASTPGFRSYNEQF
>-|TRBV18|TRBJ1-3|14
ASSPGAASSGNTIY
>-|TRBV24-1|TRBJ2-1|13
ATSDLKRGGEEQF
>-|TRBV7-2|TRBJ2-3|13
ASSLVAGTTDTQY
>-|TRBV4-3|TRBJ2-3|12
ASSPGQGPDTQY
>-|TRBV4-3|TRBJ2-2|14
ASSQDRGLNTGELF
>-|TRBV13|TRBJ2-1|11
ASLGSSYNEQF
>-|TRBV6-5|TRBJ1-1|12
ASSYRTRDTEAF
>-|TRBV19|TRBJ2-3|12
ASSIGETTDTQY
>-|TRBV30|TRBJ1-5|11
AWSPYSNQPQH
>-|TRBV6-6|TRBJ2-3|13
ASSGQGDWTDTQY
>once|TRBV6-5|TRBJ1-2|13
AIAPRDSVNYGYT
>once|TRBV7-3|TRBJ2-1|16
ASSLFRGGDHSYNEQF
>-|TRBV10-1|TRBJ1-5|13
ASRQTGGGNQPQH
>-|TRBV9|TRBJ2-3|14
ASSVGTSPTTDTQY
>-|TRBV5-1|TRBJ2-1|14
ASSLAGRGPHLVKF